A single sample is the source of the 12 T cell receptor beta chains below, sequenced in a study of T cells in Graves' hyperthyroidism and ophthalmopathy. RNA transcripts yielded amplified TCR beta CDR3 regions. The HTBI primer set served for first-round RT-PCR of the TCR CDR3. Using its own MiXCR run on the multiplex PCR reads, TCRdb lists one record per CDR3 protein. The sample includes about 600,000 distinct CDR3 sequences, 13% to 15% of them seen just once. Sequenced material: blood. The receptors were gathered from a woman aged 18-29 years with Graves' ophthalmopathy.

This clonotype was counted at least ten times. The CDR3: CASSQGHEQYF. DNA of the CDR3: TGTGCCAGCAGCCAAGGTCACGAGCAGTACTTC. The chain uses TRBV14 and TRBJ2-7; D gene ambiguous. The CDR3 is 11 residues long. V lost 1 base and J lost 5, with 3 bases in between. Germline assignment: CDR1 SGHDN and CDR2 FVKESK.

As for this clonotype: A clone one base away is much larger, so this may be a read error. The chain recombines TRBV7-2 with TRBJ2-7; D gene uncertain. Trimming left V 5 bases short and J 2 bases short, with 13 bases between. Germline V CDR1 and CDR2: SGHTA, FQGNSA. The CDR3 has 14 residues. CDR3 protein: CASSLGPGAYEQYF. In nucleotides, the CDR3 is TGTGCCAGCAGCCTTGGACCGGGTGCCTACGAGCAGTACTTC. The full variable domain, completed using reference TRBV7-2 and TRBJ2-7, is GAGVSQSPSNKVTEKGKDVELRCDPISGHTALYWYRQSLGQGLEFLIYFQGNSAPDKSGLPSDRFSAERTGGSVSTLTIQRTQQEDSAVYLCASSLGPGAYEQYFGPGTRLTVT.

Regarding this clonotype: An end of the junction differs from the germline gene, which may be a read error. This chain connects TRBV19 to TRBJ1-4, with D unresolved. The germline CDR1 and CDR2 sequences are LNHDA and SQIVND (reference sequence). This CDR3 has 14 residues. The CDR3 DNA sequence: TGTGCCACTAGAGTTGGTGCAACTAGTGAAAAACTGTTTTTT. Translating gives CATRVGATSEKLFF.

A remark on this clonotype: Given a much more abundant clone one base away, this may be a read error. V is TRBV3-1 and J is TRBJ1-1, with D possibly being TRBD1 (5 bases). The CDR3 extends over 12 amino acids. CDR1 and CDR2 (germline): LGHDT, YNNKEL (reference sequence). CDR3 residues: CAGSRGLTEAFF. The CDR3, as DNA: TGTGCCGGCAGCCGGGGACTTACTGAAGCTTTCTTT.

This clonotype has just a few counts. The chain employs TRBV20-1 and TRBJ1-5; D perhaps matches TRBD1 (6 bases). This CDR3 comprises 17 residues. Germline V gene lookup returns CDR1 DFQATT and CDR2 SNEGSKA (reference sequence). Trimming left V 0 bases short and J 1 base short, with 16 bases between. The CDR3 here is CSARESRGRWSNQPQHF. Written as DNA, the CDR3 is TGCAGTGCTAGAGAATCACGGGGGCGATGGAGCAATCAGCCCCAGCATTTT.

The V and J genes are TRBV20-1 and TRBJ2-2, with D possibly TRBD2 on 5 matching bases. Per the germline V gene, CDR1 is DFQATT and CDR2 is SNEGSKA (reference sequence). The CDR3 runs to 16 residues. The ends were cut back, 0 bases at V and 5 bases at J, with 16 bases in the middle. CDR3 coding DNA: TGCAGTGCTAGAGATATCAGCGGCGTAAAAACCGGGGAGCTGTTTTTT. It specifies CSARDISGVKTGELFF.

This clonotype showed up just a few times. The genes are TRBV29-1 and TRBJ2-7, with 12 positions matching TRBD2. The germline CDR1 and CDR2 sequences are SQVTM and ANQGSEA. The V segment lost 4 bases and the J segment 2 bases; nucleotides outside the gene matches: 6. This CDR3 has 15 amino acids. The CDR3, as DNA: TGCAGCGTTGCTAGCGGGAGGGCCGGGACCTACGAGCAGTACTTC. Amino acid sequence: CSVASGRAGTYEQYF.

This clonotype was seen repeatedly, ten times or more. The J gene is TRBJ2-1, the V gene TRBV7-2, with no clear D. This CDR3 has 14 amino acids. V gave up 8 bases and J gave up 5 bases, with 16 bases separating them. Per the germline V gene, CDR1 is SGHTA and CDR2 is FQGNSA. The CDR3 protein is CASAYGHEDNEQFF. The CDR3 bases are TGTGCCAGCGCCTATGGTCACGAAGACAATGAGCAGTTCTTC.

This chain links TRBV6-1 with TRBJ2-7; 7 bases align to TRBD2. The CDR3 covers 15 residues. J was trimmed by 2 bases and V by 2 bases; bases with no gene match: 6. The germline V gene encodes CDR1 MNHNS and CDR2 SASEGT. The CDR3 DNA follows: TGTGCCAGCAGTGAATGGGGGGGTACCGCCTACGAGCAGTACTTC. Its translation: CASSEWGGTAYEQYF.

With respect to this clonotype: Being one base from a much bigger clone, this may be a read error. This chain uses TRBV24-1 with TRBJ1-2, with D hard to call. Germline V lookup: CDR1 KGHDR, CDR2 SFDVKD. The CDR3 sequence is 13 residues long. V lost 7 bases and J lost 10, with 18 bases in between. The CDR3 nucleotides are TGTGCCACCAGCGCCGGGTCCAACACGGACTACACCTTC. This encodes CATSAGSNTDYTF.

This clonotype has a count of ten or more. This chain uses TRBV3-1 with TRBJ2-7, with D tentatively TRBD1 or TRBD2 (6 bases each). The CDR3 spans 17 residues. Germline V CDR1 and CDR2: LGHDT, YNNKEL (reference sequence). Deletions cut 0 bases from V and 0 bases from J, with 15 bases between. CDR3 bases: TGTGCCAGCAGCCAAGAGTGGGGGGACATCGGCTCCTACGAGCAGTACTTC. This translates into CASSQEWGDIGSYEQYF.

This chain links TRBV19 with TRBJ2-3; D gene unclear. Trimming cost V 6 bases and J 6 bases, with 22 bases left between them. Germline CDR1 reads LNHDA; CDR2 reads SQIVND (reference sequence). The CDR3 length is 16 residues. The CDR3 loop is CASRRGKTQISDTQYF. The CDR3 DNA follows: TGTGCCAGTAGGAGAGGAAAGACTCAGATATCGGATACGCAGTATTTT.